The next 28 T cell receptor beta chains were all read from a single sample in a study of blood T cell repertoires in COVID-19. Assay used: immunoSEQ multiplex PCR; TCRdb lists only in-frame clones, some missing. The sample has fewer than 350,000 clones, 75% to 95% seen once. Sequencing input: peripheral blood. The source of these receptors is a woman in her thirties with COVID-19, enrolled during active disease.

This sequence joins TRBV5-6 and TRBJ2-2; D ambiguous. Germline assignment: CDR1 SGHDT and CDR2 YYEEEE. Trimming shortened V by 0 bases and J by 4 bases, and 13 bases separated the two germline ends. The CDR3 sequence is 16 residues long. Here the CDR3 DNA reads TGTGCCAGCAGCTTGGCTCTGACACGCCTCACCGGGGAGCTGTTTTTT. It yields the protein CASSLALTRLTGELFF.

The genes are TRBV28 and TRBJ1-5; D perhaps matches TRBD1 (5 bases). The CDR3 is made up of 16 amino acids. Per the germline V gene, CDR1 is MDHEN and CDR2 is SYDVKM. V gave up 6 bases and J gave up 0 bases, with 15 bases separating them. The CDR3 DNA sequence: TGTGCCAGCAGGGTCACGACAGTGCGTAGCAATCAGCCCCAGCATTTT. Translating gives CASRVTTVRSNQPQHF. The full variable domain, completed using reference TRBV28 and TRBJ1-5, is DVKVTQSSRYLVKRTGEKVFLECVQDMDHENMFWYRQDPGLGLRLIYFSYDVKMKEKGDIPEGYSVSREKKERFSLILESASTNQTSMYLCASRVTTVRSNQPQHFGDGTRLSIL.

A few counts support this clone. V usage is TRBV7-3 and J usage is TRBJ2-3; maybe TRBD2 (6 bases). Germline lookup yields CDR1 SGHTA and CDR2 FQGTGA. The CDR3 loop spans 16 amino acids. V was clipped by 5 bases and J by 0 bases, with 15 bases between them. The CDR3 nucleotides read TGTGCCAGCAGCCTCGCGGGACTCCCTAGCACAGATACGCAGTATTTT. Translation: CASSLAGLPSTDTQYF.

For the CDR3, the DNA is TGTGCCAGCAGCTTAGCGGCGGGGGGATATTCCTACAATGAGCAGTTCTTC. It is translated as CASSLAAGGYSYNEQFF. The genes are TRBV7-2 and TRBJ2-1, with 8 bases lining up with TRBD2. CDR3 size: 17 residues. V trimming: 0 bases; J trimming: 1 base; junction bases outside the gene matches: 5. Per germline, CDR1 SGHTA and CDR2 FQGNSA. The full variable domain, rest sourced from reference TRBV7-2 and TRBJ2-1, is GAGVSQSPSNKVTEKGKDVELRCDPISGHTALYWYRQSLGQGLEFLIYFQGNSAPDKSGLPSDRFSAERTGGSVSTLTIQRTQQEDSAVYLCASSLAAGGYSYNEQFFGPGTRLTVL.

The chain has TRBV18 and TRBJ1-5, with TRBD1 as a possible D gene (5 bases). Between the trimmed V and J ends, which lost 3 bases and 3 bases, there was a span of 9 bases. The CDR3 is 14 amino acids. Germline lookup yields CDR1 KGHSH and CDR2 LQKENI. The CDR3 DNA reads TGTGCCAGCTCACCGGGGGGGAACAATCAGCCCCAGCATTTT. This translates into CASSPGGNNQPQHF.

The V and J genes are TRBV19 and TRBJ2-2; 8 bases agree with TRBD2. Unmatched junction bases numbered 9, after V lost 3 bases and J lost 6 bases. CDR1 LNHDA and CDR2 SQIVND come from the germline V gene (reference sequence). This CDR3 spans 16 amino acids. CDR3 sequence (DNA): TGTGCCAGTAGTATCGGAGGGACTAGGGGCGCCGGGGAGCTGTTTTTT. This gives the protein CASSIGGTRGAGELFF.

This chain connects TRBV27 to TRBJ2-3, with TRBD1 matching 8 bases. Germline CDR1 and CDR2: MNHEY and SMNVEV (reference sequence). The CDR3 is 15 residues long. V was clipped by 3 bases and J by 2 bases; unmatched bases: 4. This chain's CDR3 is CASSFSGGHTDTQYF. CDR3 nucleotides: TGTGCCAGCAGTTTTTCAGGGGGCCACACAGATACGCAGTATTTT.

The rearrangement joins TRBV28 to TRBJ1-3, with D uncertain. V was trimmed by 3 bases and J by 4 bases, leaving 16 bases between them. Per germline, CDR1 MDHEN and CDR2 SYDVKM. This CDR3 contains 16 residues. The CDR3 sequence: CASSLLREAFGNTIYF. The CDR3 coding sequence is TGTGCCAGCAGTTTGTTGAGGGAGGCATTCGGAAACACCATATATTTT.

The CDR3 DNA is TGTGCCAGCAGCCAAGCCGGGGGAGGGGGGCAGTACTTC. This translates into CASSQAGGGGQYF. The chain carries TRBV3-1 (or the pseudogene TRBV3-2) and TRBJ2-7, with D perhaps TRBD2 (7 bases). The CDR3 extends over 13 amino acids. Trimming shortened V by 1 base and J by 9 bases, and 13 bases separated the two germline ends. Germline V CDR1 and CDR2: LGHDT, YNNKEL (reference sequence).

CDR3 sequence (DNA): TGTGCCAGCAGCCCGGACAGGGAACCCCAAGAGACCCAGTACTTC. As protein: CASSPDREPQETQYF. The genes are TRBV5-6 and TRBJ2-5, with TRBD1 matching 8 bases. CDR1 and CDR2 (germline): SGHDT, YYEEEE. With V trimmed by 4 bases and J by 1 base, 6 bases remained unmatched. This CDR3 region has 15 residues.

This CDR3 reads CASSAGLSSYEQYF. The CDR3 nucleotides are TGTGCCAGCAGTGCAGGCTTAAGCTCCTACGAGCAGTACTTC. The chain recombines TRBV2 with TRBJ2-7, with unresolved D. Germline V gene sequence: CDR1 SNHLY, CDR2 FYNNEI. Trimming stripped 4 bases from V and 0 bases from J, with 10 bases between. The CDR3 extends over 14 amino acids.

The J gene is TRBJ1-1, the V gene TRBV28, with D perhaps matching TRBD1 (5 bases). This CDR3 spans 14 amino acids. Per the germline V gene, CDR1 is MDHEN and CDR2 is SYDVKM. V lost 5 bases, J lost 2 bases, and 12 bases lay in between. The CDR3 loop is CASSIGTANTEAFF. The CDR3 DNA sequence: TGTGCCAGCAGTATCGGGACTGCTAACACTGAAGCTTTCTTT.

The rearrangement joins TRBV6-1 to TRBJ1-5; no firm D call. Germline values: CDR1 MNHNS, CDR2 SASEGT. This CDR3 is 14 amino acids long. V was clipped by 3 bases and J by 5 bases, with 11 bases between them. For the CDR3, the DNA is TGTGCCAGCAGTGACGTAACGGGATATCAGCCCCAGCATTTT. This gives the protein CASSDVTGYQPQHF.

This chain links TRBV7-2 with TRBJ2-7; 9 positions match TRBD2. CDR3 length equals 15 residues. V lost 5 bases to trimming and J lost 0 bases; unmatched junction nucleotides: 5. Germline lookup yields CDR1 SGHTA and CDR2 FQGNSA. CDR3: CASSLYSGSSYEQYF. DNA of the CDR3: TGTGCCAGCAGCCTTTATAGCGGGAGCTCCTACGAGCAGTACTTC. The full variable domain, with the rest looked up from reference TRBV7-2 and TRBJ2-7, is GAGVSQSPSNKVTEKGKDVELRCDPISGHTALYWYRQSLGQGLEFLIYFQGNSAPDKSGLPSDRFSAERTGGSVSTLTIQRTQQEDSAVYLCASSLYSGSSYEQYFGPGTRLTVT.

The V gene is TRBV29-1, the J gene TRBJ2-7, with 13 positions matching TRBD2. CDR3 length: 14 amino acids. The trim removed 7 bases at V and 1 base at J, leaving 4 bases unmatched. Germline V gene sequence: CDR1 SQVTM, CDR2 ANQGSEA. This CDR3 reads CSALLAGGSYEQYF. The CDR3, as DNA: TGCAGCGCCTTACTAGCGGGAGGGTCCTACGAGCAGTACTTC.

This clone appeared a single time. The chain links TRBV11-2 to TRBJ1-3, with D hard to call. The germline V gene has CDR1 SGHAT and CDR2 FQNNGV. The ends were cut back, 5 bases at V and 3 bases at J, with 11 bases in the middle. The CDR3 consists of 14 residues. The CDR3 protein is CASSPGEYGNTIYF. The CDR3, as DNA: TGTGCCAGCAGCCCCGGGGAATATGGAAACACCATATATTTT.

V usage is TRBV27 and J usage is TRBJ1-6; the match to TRBD1 covers 8 bases. This CDR3 has 19 amino acids. V shed 2 bases and J 2 bases; nucleotides not matched to a gene: 11. The germline CDR1 and CDR2 sequences are MNHEY and SMNVEV (reference sequence). CDR3 DNA sequence: TGTGCCAGCAGTTTAGGCCCCAGGGGGCATCTGACCTATAATTCACCCCTCCACTTT. Its protein is CASSLGPRGHLTYNSPLHF.

This clone was seen a single time. The chain is built from TRBV28 and TRBJ1-6; D may be TRBD1 (6 bases). Trimming pared 5 bases from V and 7 bases from J, leaving 30 bases between. The V gene's germline CDR1 is MDHEN and CDR2 SYDVKM. The CDR3 is 20 residues long. The CDR3 coding sequence is TGTGCCAGCAGTCCTTACAGGGCGTTGCGATCGTCCAGCCTGAATTCACCCCTCCACTTT. Protein: CASSPYRALRSSSLNSPLHF.

This clone was detected only once. The gene calls are TRBV15 and TRBJ1-1; 8 nucleotides line up with TRBD1. CDR1 is LNHNV and CDR2 is YYDKDF in the germline V gene (reference sequence). CDR3 length equals 14 residues. Trimming cost V 3 bases and J 7 bases; bases outside gene matches: 7. This CDR3 reads CATSSRTGRIEAFF. In DNA form, the CDR3 reads TGTGCCACCAGCAGTAGGACAGGGAGAATTGAAGCTTTCTTT.

V is TRBV11-2 and J is TRBJ2-5; 8 bases line up with TRBD1. Germline loops: CDR1 SGHAT, CDR2 FQNNGV. Trimming at V came to 2 bases and at J to 4 bases, leaving 3 bases not matched to a gene. The CDR3 consists of 14 residues. The CDR3 sequence: CASSLQGAAETQYF. The CDR3 nucleotides are TGTGCCAGCAGCTTACAGGGGGCTGCAGAGACCCAGTACTTC.

The genes are TRBV27 and TRBJ1-2; D gene uncertain. Looked up from germline, CDR1 is MNHEY and CDR2 is SMNVEV (reference sequence). CDR3 length equals 15 residues. Trimming removed 3 bases at V and 2 bases at J, with 13 bases between. The CDR3 DNA is TGTGCCAGCAGTTTTTCAGTTGTCGCAAACTATGGCTACACCTTC. As protein: CASSFSVVANYGYTF.

The genes are TRBV6-5 and TRBJ2-7; TRBD1 agrees at 7 bases. Per germline, CDR1 MNHEY and CDR2 SVGAGI. This CDR3 contains 13 residues. The trim removed 6 bases at V and 3 bases at J, leaving 5 bases unmatched. The CDR3 DNA follows: TGTGCCAGCAGGGGGGACAGTTACTACGAGCAGTACTTC. Translating gives CASRGDSYYEQYF.

The CDR3 DNA reads TGTGCCTGGAGTGGAACAGGGAACGAGCAGTACTTC. Residues: CAWSGTGNEQYF. The chain has TRBV30 and TRBJ2-7; D is perhaps TRBD1 (6 bases). The length of the CDR3 is 12 residues. CDR1 and CDR2 (germline): GTSNPN, SVGIG (reference sequence). Trimming shortened V by 1 base and J by 5 bases, and 9 bases separated the two germline ends.

The V call is TRBV6-1, the J call TRBJ1-2; D gene ambiguous. Germline V gene sequence: CDR1 MNHNS, CDR2 SASEGT. The CDR3 sequence is 15 residues long. V was trimmed by 3 bases and J by 0 bases, leaving 11 bases between them. The CDR3 spells CASSEAGAPNYGYTF. The CDR3 DNA follows: TGTGCCAGCAGTGAGGCAGGCGCCCCTAACTATGGCTACACCTTC.

Worth noting for this clone: The junction does not match germline at one end; this may be a read error. The chain joins TRBV6-2 or TRBV6-3 to TRBJ2-5; D is uncertain. Germline V gene sequence: CDR1 MNHEY, CDR2 SVGEGT. This CDR3 spans 13 amino acids. The CDR3 protein is CASSNSLQETQYF. The CDR3 bases are TGTGCCAGCAGTAACTCCCTCCAAGAGACCCAGTACTTC.

The chain uses TRBV28 and TRBJ1-4; TRBD1 is a possible D gene (5 bases). The CDR3 loop spans 16 amino acids. In germline, CDR1 is MDHEN, CDR2 SYDVKM. With 1 base removed from V and 5 bases from J, the gap between germline ends came to 14 bases. CDR3 sequence (DNA): TGTGCCAGCAGTTTATCCCCCGGTCGACAGAATGAAAAACTGTTTTTT. Translation: CASSLSPGRQNEKLFF.

This sequence joins TRBV24-1 and TRBJ1-1, with D unclear. The CDR3 consists of 13 residues. The germline CDR1 and CDR2 sequences are KGHDR and SFDVKD. Deletions cut 4 bases from V and 0 bases from J, with 5 bases between. The CDR3 nucleotides read TGTGCCACCAGTGACAGGATGAACACTGAAGCTTTCTTT. Protein: CATSDRMNTEAFF.

This chain links TRBV19 with TRBJ1-4; D unresolved. The CDR3 covers 13 residues. The germline CDR1 and CDR2 sequences are LNHDA and SQIVND (reference sequence). V lost 7 bases, J lost 8 bases, and 14 bases lay in between. The DNA of the CDR3 is TGTGCCAGTAACCAATTGGCGCGGGAAAAACTGTTTTTT. It encodes CASNQLAREKLFF.